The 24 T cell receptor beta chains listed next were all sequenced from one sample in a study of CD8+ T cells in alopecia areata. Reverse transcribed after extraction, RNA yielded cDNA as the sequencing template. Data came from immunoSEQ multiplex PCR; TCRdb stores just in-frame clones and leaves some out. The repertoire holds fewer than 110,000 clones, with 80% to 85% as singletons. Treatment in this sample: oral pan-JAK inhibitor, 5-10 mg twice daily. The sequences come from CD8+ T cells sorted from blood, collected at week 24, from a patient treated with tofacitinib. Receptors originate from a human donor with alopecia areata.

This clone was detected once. For the CDR3, the DNA is TGTGCCAGCAGTTTATTAGGGTCGGGAAGCAGCAACACCGGGGAGCTGTTTTTT. Translation gives CASSLLGSGSSNTGELFF. V usage is TRBV28 and J usage is TRBJ2-2; D possibly corresponds to TRBD2 (5 bases). The V gene's germline CDR1 is MDHEN and CDR2 SYDVKM. CDR3 size: 18 residues. Trimming took off 1 base at V and 2 bases at J, with 17 bases between the two ends.

CDR3 bases: TGCGCCAGCAGCCAGAGGCGGTTGAACACTGAAGCTTTCTTT. This sequence encodes CASSQRRLNTEAFF. The chain is built from TRBV4-1 and TRBJ1-1; D unclear. CDR1 is MGHRA and CDR2 is YSYEKL in the germline V gene. V lost 3 bases and J 0 bases, leaving 8 bases between the germline ends. The CDR3 length is 14 residues.

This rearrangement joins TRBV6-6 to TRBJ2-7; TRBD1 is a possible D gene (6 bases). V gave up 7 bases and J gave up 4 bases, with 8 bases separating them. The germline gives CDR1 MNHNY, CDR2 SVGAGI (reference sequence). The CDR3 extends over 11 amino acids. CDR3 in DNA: TGTGCCAGCATACAGGGTTACGAGCAGTACTTC. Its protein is CASIQGYEQYF.

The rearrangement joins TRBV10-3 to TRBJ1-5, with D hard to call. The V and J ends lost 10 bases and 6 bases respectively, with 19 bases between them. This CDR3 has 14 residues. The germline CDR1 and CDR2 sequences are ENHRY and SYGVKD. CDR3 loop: CATQELELGQPQHF. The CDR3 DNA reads TGTGCCACCCAAGAGCTCGAGCTCGGTCAGCCCCAGCATTTT.

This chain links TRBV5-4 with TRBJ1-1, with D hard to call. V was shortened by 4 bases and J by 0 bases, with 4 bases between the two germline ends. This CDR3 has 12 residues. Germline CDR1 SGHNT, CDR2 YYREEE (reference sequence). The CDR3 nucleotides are TGTGCCAGCAGCGACATGAACACTGAAGCTTTCTTT. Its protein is CASSDMNTEAFF.

This CDR3 reads CASSSAGWGAGELFF. The CDR3 region has the DNA TGTGCCAGCAGTTCGGCCGGGTGGGGGGCCGGGGAGCTGTTTTTT. V and J are TRBV27 and TRBJ2-2, with D tentatively TRBD2 (6 bases). Germline assignment: CDR1 MNHEY and CDR2 SMNVEV (reference sequence). This CDR3 spans 15 amino acids. Trimming took off 4 bases at V and 6 bases at J, with 15 bases between the two ends.

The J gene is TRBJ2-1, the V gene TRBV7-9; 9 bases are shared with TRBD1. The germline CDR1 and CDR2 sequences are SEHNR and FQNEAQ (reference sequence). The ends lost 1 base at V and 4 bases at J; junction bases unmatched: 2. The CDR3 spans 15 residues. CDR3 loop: CASSLGTGEYNEQFF. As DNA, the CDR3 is TGTGCCAGCAGCTTAGGGACAGGGGAGTACAATGAGCAGTTCTTC.

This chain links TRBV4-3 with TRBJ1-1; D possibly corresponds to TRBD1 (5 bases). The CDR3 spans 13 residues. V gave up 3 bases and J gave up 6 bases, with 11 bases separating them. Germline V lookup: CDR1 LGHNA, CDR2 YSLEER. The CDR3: CASSQGTLAEAFF. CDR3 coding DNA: TGCGCCAGCAGCCAGGGGACTTTGGCTGAAGCTTTCTTT.

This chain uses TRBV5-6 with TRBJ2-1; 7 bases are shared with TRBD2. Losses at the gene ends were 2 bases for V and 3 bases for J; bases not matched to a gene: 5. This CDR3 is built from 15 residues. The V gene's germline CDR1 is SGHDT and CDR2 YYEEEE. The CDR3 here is CASSFGEGNYNEQFF. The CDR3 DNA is TGTGCCAGCAGCTTCGGGGAGGGGAACTACAATGAGCAGTTCTTC.

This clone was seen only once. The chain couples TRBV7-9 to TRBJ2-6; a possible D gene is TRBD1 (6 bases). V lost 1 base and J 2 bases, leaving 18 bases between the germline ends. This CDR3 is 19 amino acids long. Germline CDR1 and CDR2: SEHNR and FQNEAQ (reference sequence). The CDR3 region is CASSLGGWGQLTGANVLTF. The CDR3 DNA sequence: TGTGCCAGCAGCTTAGGAGGTTGGGGACAACTTACTGGGGCCAACGTCCTGACTTTC.

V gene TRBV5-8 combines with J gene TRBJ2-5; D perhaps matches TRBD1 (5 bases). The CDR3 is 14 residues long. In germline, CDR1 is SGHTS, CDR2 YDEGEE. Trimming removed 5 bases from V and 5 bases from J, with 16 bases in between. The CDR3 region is CASSLISRDETQYF. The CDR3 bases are TGTGCCAGCAGTCTTATCTCCAGGGATGAGACCCAGTACTTC.

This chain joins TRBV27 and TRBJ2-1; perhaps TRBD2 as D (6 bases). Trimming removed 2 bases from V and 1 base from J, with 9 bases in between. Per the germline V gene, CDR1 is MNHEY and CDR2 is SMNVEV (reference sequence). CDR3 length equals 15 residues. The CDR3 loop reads CASSLVAGSYNEQFF. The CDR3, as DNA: TGTGCCAGCAGTTTAGTGGCGGGGTCCTACAATGAGCAGTTCTTC.

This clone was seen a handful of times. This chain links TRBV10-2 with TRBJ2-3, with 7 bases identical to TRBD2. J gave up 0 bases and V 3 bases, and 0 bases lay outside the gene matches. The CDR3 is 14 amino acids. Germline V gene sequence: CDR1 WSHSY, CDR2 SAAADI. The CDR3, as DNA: TGCGCCAGCAGTGAACTAGCGAGCACAGATACGCAGTATTTT. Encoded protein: CASSELASTDTQYF.

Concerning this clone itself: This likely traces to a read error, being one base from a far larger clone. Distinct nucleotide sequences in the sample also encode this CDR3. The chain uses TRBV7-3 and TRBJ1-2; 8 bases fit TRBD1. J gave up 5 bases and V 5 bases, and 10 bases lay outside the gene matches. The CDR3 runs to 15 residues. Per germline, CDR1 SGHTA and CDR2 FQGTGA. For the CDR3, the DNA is TGTGCCAGCAGCCAAGATAGGACAGGGCAATATGGCTACACCTTC. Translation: CASSQDRTGQYGYTF.

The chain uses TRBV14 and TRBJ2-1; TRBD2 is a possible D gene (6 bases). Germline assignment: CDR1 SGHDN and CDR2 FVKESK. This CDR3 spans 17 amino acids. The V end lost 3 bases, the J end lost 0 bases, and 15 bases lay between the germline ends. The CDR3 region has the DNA TGTGCCAGCAGCCACGTTAAGGGACTGCCCTCCTACAATGAGCAGTTCTTC. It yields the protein CASSHVKGLPSYNEQFF.

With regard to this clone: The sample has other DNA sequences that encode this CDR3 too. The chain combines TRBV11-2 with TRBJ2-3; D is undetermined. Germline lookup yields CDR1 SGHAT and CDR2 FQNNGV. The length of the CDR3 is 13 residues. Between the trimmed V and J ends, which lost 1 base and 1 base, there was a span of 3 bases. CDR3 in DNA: TGTGCCAGCAGCTTAGGTGGCACAGATACGCAGTATTTT. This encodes CASSLGGTDTQYF.

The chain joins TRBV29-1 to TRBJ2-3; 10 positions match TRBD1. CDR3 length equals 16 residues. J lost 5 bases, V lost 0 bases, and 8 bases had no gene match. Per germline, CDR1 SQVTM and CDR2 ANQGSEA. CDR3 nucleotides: TGCAGCGTTGAAGACTGGACAGGGGGGGCTGTAGATACGCAGTATTTT. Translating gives CSVEDWTGGAVDTQYF.

The DNA for the CDR3 is TGTGCCAGTAGAGACACTTACAATGAGCAGTTCTTC. Amino acids: CASRDTYNEQFF. The gene calls are TRBV5-4 and TRBJ2-1; D uncertain. Germline CDR1 reads SGHNT; CDR2 reads YYREEE (reference sequence). The CDR3 contains 12 residues. V was trimmed by 8 bases and J by 4 bases, leaving 10 bases between them. The whole variable domain, filled in from reference TRBV5-4 and TRBJ2-1, reads ETGVTQSPTHLIKTRGQQVTLRCSSQSGHNTVSWYQQALGQGPQFIFQYYREEENGRGNFPPRFSGLQFPNYSSELNVNALELDDSALYLCASRDTYNEQFFGPGTRLTVL.

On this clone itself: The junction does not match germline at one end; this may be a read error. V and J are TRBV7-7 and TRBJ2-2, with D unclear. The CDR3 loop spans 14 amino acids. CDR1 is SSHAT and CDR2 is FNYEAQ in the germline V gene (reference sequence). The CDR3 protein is CASTPNRGTGELFF. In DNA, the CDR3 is TGTGCTAGCACCCCTAACAGAGGCACCGGGGAGCTGTTTTTT.

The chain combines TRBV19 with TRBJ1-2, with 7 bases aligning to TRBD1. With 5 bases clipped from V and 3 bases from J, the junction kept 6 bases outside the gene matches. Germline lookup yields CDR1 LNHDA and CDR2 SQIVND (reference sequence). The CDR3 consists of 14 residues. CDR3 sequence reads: CASSPDRAYYGYTF. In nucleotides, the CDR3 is TGTGCCAGTAGTCCCGACAGGGCATACTATGGCTACACCTTC.

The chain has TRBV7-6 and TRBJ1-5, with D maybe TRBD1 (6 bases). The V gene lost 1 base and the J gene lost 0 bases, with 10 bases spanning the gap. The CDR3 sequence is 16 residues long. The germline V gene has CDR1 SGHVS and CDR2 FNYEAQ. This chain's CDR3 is CASSLVGGASNQPQHF. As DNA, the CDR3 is TGTGCCAGCAGCTTAGTTGGGGGGGCTAGCAATCAGCCCCAGCATTTT.

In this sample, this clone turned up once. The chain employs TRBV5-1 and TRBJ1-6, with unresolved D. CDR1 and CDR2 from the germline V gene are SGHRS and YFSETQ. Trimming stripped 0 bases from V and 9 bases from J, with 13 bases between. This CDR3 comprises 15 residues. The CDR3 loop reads CASSLATDGSSPLHF. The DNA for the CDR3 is TGCGCCAGCAGCTTGGCGACGGATGGGAGTTCACCCCTCCACTTT.

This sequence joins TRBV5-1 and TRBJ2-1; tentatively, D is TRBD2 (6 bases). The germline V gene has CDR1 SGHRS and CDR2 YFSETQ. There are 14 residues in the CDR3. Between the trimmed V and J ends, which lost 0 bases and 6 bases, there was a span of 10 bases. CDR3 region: CASSLAGRGNEQFF. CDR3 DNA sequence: TGCGCCAGCAGCTTGGCCGGGCGGGGCAATGAGCAGTTCTTC.

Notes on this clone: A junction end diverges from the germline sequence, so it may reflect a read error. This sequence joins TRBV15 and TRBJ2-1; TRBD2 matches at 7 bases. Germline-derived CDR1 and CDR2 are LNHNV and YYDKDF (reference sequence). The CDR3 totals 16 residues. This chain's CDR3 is CATWGSGFPSSNEQFF. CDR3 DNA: TGTGCCACCTGGGGTAGCGGGTTCCCCTCCTCCAATGAGCAGTTCTTC.